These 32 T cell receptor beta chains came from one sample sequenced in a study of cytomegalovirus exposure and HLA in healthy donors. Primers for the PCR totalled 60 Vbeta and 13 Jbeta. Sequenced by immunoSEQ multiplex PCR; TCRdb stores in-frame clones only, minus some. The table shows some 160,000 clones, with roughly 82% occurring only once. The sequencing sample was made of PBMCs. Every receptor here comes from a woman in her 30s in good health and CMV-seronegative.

The chain's CDR3 is CAWTHRSSRGSNQPQHF. In DNA form, the CDR3 reads TGTGCCTGGACCCACCGGTCGTCCAGGGGGAGCAATCAGCCCCAGCATTTT. The rearrangement uses TRBV30 and TRBJ1-5; 7 bases agree with TRBD1. With V trimmed by 4 bases and J by 1 base, 13 bases remained unmatched. Germline V lookup: CDR1 GTSNPN, CDR2 SVGIG (reference sequence). The CDR3 sequence is 17 residues long.

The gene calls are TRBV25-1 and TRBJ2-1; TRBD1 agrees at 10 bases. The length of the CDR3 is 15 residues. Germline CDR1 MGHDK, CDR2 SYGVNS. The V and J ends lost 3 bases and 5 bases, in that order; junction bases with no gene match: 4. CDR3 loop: CASSDPGTGDNEQFF. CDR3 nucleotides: TGTGCCAGCAGTGACCCCGGGACAGGGGACAATGAGCAGTTCTTC.

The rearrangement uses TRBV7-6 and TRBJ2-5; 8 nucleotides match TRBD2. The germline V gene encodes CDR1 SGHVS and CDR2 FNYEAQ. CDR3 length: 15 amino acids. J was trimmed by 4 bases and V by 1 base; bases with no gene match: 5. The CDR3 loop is CASSLVGLVGETQYF. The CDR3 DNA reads TGTGCCAGCAGCTTAGTGGGACTAGTCGGAGAGACCCAGTACTTC.

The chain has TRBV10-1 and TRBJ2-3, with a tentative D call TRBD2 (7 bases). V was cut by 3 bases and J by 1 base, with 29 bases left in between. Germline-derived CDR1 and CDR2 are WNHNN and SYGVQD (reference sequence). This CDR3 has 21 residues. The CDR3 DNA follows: TGCGCCAGCAGTGAATGGGCGGGAGCCTACAAGGGGGGAGTGGGCACAGATACGCAGTATTTT. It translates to CASSEWAGAYKGGVGTDTQYF.

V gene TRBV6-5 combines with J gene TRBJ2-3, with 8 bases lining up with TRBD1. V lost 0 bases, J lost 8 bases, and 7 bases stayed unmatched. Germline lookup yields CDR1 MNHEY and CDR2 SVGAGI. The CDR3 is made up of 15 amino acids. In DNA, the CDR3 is TGTGCCAGCAGTTACTCACCAGGGGGCTCAGGTACGCAGTATTTT. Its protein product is CASSYSPGGSGTQYF.

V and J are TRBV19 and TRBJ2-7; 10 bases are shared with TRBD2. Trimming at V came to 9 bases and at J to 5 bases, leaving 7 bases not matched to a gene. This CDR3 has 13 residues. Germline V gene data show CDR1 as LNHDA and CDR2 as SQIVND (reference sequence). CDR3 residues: CASTGTSVHEQYF. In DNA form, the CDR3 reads TGTGCCAGCACCGGGACTAGCGTCCACGAGCAGTACTTC.

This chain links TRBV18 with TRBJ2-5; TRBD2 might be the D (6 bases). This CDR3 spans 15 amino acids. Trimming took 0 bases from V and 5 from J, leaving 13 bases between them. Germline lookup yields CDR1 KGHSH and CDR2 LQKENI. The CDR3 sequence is CASSPPVGGRETQYF. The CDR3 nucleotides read TGTGCCAGCTCACCACCCGTGGGGGGAAGGGAGACCCAGTACTTC.

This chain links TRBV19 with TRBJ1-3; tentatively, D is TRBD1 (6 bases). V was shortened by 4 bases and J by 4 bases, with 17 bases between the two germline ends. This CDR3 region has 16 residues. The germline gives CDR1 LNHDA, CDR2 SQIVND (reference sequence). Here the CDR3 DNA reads TGTGCCAGTAGTACGCCCGGGCAGGGGCAAGGAAACACCATATATTTT. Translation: CASSTPGQGQGNTIYF. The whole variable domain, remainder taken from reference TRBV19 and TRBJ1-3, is DGGITQSPKYLFRKEGQNVTLSCEQNLNHDAMYWYRQDPGQGLRLIYYSQIVNDFQKGDIAEGYSVSREKKESFPLTVTSAQKNPTAFYLCASSTPGQGQGNTIYFGEGSWLTVV.

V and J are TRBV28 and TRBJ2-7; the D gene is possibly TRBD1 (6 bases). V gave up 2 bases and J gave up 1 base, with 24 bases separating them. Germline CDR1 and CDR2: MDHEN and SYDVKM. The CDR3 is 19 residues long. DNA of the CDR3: TGTGCCAGCAGTTTAGTGATAGGACAGTTGGCCGTCTCTTCCTACGAGCAGTACTTC. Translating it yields CASSLVIGQLAVSSYEQYF.

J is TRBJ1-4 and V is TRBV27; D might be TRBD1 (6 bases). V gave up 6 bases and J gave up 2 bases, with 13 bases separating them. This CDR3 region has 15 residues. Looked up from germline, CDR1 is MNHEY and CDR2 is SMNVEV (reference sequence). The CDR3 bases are TGTGCCAGCAGCTCCCCAGGGGTTACTAATGAAAAACTGTTTTTT. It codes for CASSSPGVTNEKLFF.

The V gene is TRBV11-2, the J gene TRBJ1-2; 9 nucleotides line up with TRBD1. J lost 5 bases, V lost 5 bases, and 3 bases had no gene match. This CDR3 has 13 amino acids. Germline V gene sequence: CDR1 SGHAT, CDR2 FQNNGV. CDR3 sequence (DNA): TGTGCCAGCAGCGCCGACAGGGGGTATGGCTACACCTTC. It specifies CASSADRGYGYTF. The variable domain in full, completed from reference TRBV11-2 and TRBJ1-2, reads EAGVAQSPRYKIIEKRQSVAFWCNPISGHATLYWYQQILGQGPKLLIQFQNNGVVDDSQLPKDRFSAERLKGVDSTLKIQPAKLEDSAVYLCASSADRGYGYTFGSGTRLTVV.

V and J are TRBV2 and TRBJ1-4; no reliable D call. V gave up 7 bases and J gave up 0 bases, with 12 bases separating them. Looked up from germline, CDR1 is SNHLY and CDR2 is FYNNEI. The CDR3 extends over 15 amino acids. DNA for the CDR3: TGTGCCAGCACCAGACGGGGAGCAACTAATGAAAAACTGTTTTTT. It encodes CASTRRGATNEKLFF.

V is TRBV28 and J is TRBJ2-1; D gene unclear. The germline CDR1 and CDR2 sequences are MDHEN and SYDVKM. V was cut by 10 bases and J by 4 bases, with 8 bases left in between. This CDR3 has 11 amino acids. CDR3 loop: CATGFYNEQFF. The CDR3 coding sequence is TGTGCCACCGGGTTTTACAATGAGCAGTTCTTC.

CDR3 loop: CASSGQGASFF. The CDR3, as DNA: TGTGCCAGCAGCGGACAGGGTGCCTCTTTCTTT. The chain combines TRBV9 with TRBJ1-1, with 7 nucleotides matching TRBD1. Germline V lookup: CDR1 SGDLS, CDR2 YYNGEE. The length of the CDR3 is 11 residues. Losses at the gene ends were 3 bases for V and 12 bases for J; bases not matched to a gene: 5.

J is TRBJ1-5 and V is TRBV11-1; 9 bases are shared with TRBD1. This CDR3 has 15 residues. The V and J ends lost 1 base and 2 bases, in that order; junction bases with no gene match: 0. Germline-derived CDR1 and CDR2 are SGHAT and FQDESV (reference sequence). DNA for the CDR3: TGTGCCAGCAGCTTAGGGACAGGGGGCAATCAGCCCCAGCATTTT. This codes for CASSLGTGGNQPQHF.

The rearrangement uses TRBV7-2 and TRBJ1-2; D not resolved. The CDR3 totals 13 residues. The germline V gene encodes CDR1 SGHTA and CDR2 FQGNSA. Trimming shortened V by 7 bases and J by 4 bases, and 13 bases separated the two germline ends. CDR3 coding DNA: TGTGCCAGCACCTCCCCTACCGTCTATGGCTACACCTTC. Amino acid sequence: CASTSPTVYGYTF.

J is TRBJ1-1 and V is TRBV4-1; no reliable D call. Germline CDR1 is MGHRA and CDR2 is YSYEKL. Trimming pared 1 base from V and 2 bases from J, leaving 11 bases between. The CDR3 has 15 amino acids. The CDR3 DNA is TGCGCCAGCAGCCAAGTTCTCACAGCTAACACTGAAGCTTTCTTT. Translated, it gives CASSQVLTANTEAFF.

DNA for the CDR3: TGTGCCAGCAGCCTATCAGGGGGACAGGGCATCTATGGCTACACCTTC. Translated: CASSLSGGQGIYGYTF. The chain links TRBV27 to TRBJ1-2, with 9 bases identical to TRBD1. The CDR3 loop spans 16 amino acids. The V gene's germline CDR1 is MNHEY and CDR2 SMNVEV (reference sequence). V was clipped by 6 bases and J by 4 bases; unmatched bases: 12.

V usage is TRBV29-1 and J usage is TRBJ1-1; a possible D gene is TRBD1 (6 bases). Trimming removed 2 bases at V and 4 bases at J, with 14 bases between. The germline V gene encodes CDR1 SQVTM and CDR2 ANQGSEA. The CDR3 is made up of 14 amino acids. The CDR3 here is CSVERREGGTEAFF. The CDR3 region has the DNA TGCAGCGTTGAACGCCGGGAGGGGGGCACTGAAGCTTTCTTT.

The CDR3 here is CASSLGGEGYGYTF. CDR3 sequence (DNA): TGTGCCAGCAGCTTAGGTGGGGAGGGCTATGGCTACACCTTC. This chain joins TRBV7-6 and TRBJ1-2, with D unresolved. V was cut by 1 base and J by 4 bases, with 10 bases left in between. This CDR3 comprises 14 residues. Germline V gene lookup returns CDR1 SGHVS and CDR2 FNYEAQ.

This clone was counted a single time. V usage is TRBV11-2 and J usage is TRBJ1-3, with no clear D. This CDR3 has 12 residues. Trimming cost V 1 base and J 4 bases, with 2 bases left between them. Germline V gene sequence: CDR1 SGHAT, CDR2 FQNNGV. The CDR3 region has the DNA TGTGCCAGCAGCTTAGCGGGAAACACCATATATTTT. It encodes CASSLAGNTIYF.

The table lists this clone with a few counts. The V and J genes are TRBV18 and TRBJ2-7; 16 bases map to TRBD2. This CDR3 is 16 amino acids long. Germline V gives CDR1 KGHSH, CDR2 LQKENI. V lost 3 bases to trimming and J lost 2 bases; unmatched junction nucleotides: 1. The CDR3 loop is CASSPGLAGGTYEQYF. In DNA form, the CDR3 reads TGTGCCAGCTCACCGGGACTAGCGGGAGGGACCTACGAGCAGTACTTC.

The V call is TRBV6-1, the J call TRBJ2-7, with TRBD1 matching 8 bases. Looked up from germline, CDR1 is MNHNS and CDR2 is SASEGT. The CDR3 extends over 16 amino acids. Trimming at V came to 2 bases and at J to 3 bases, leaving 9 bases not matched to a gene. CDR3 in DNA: TGTGCCAGCAGTGAACCCCAGCAGGGGGCCTACTACGAGCAGTACTTC. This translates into CASSEPQQGAYYEQYF.

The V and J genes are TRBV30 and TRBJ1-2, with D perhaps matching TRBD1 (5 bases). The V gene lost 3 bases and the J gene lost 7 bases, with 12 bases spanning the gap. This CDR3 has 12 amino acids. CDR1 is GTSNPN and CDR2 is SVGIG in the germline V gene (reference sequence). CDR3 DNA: TGTGCCTGGAGCGTTCTGGGGCCTGGCTACACCTTC. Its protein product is CAWSVLGPGYTF.

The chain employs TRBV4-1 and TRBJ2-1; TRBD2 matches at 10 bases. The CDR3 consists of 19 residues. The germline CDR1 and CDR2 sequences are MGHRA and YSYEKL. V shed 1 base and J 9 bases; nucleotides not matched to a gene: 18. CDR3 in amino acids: CASSQGPGAGGPWVREQFF. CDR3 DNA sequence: TGCGCCAGCAGCCAAGGGCCGGGAGCGGGGGGGCCGTGGGTCCGTGAGCAGTTCTTC.

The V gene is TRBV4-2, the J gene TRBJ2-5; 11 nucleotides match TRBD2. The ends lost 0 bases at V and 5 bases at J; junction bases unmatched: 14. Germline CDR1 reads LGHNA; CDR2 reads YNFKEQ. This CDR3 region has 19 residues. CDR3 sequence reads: CASSQEVVASGRTGETQYF. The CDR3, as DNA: TGTGCCAGCAGCCAAGAAGTCGTGGCTAGCGGGAGGACGGGGGAGACCCAGTACTTC.

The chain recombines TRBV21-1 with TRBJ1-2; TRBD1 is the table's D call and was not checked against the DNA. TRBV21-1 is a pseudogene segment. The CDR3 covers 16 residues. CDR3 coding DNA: TGTGCCAGCAGCAAAGTGCCCGGGGACAGCGAGTATGGCTACACCTTC. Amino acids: CASSKVPGDSEYGYTF.

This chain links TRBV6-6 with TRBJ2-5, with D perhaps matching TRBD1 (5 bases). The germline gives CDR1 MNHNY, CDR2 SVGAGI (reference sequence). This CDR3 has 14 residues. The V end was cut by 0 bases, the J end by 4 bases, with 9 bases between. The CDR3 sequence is CASSYSQGLETQYF. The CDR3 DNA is TGTGCCAGCAGTTACTCTCAGGGTTTAGAGACCCAGTACTTC.

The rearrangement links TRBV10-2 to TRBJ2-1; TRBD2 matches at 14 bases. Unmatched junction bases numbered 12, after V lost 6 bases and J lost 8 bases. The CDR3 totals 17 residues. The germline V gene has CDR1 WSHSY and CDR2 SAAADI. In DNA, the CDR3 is TGCGCCAGCAGGGAGGGTCTGGGGGGACTAGCGGGAGATGAGCAGTTCTTC. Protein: CASREGLGGLAGDEQFF.

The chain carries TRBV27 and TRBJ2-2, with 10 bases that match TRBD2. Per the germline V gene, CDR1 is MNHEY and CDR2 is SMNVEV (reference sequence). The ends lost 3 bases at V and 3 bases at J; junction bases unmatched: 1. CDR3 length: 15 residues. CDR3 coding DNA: TGTGCCAGCAGTTTCGGACTAGCGGACACCGGGGAGCTGTTTTTT. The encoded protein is CASSFGLADTGELFF.

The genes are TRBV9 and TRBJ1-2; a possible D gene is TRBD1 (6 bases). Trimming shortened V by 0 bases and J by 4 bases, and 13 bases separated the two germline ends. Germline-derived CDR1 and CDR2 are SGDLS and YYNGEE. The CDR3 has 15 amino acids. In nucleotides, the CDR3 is TGTGCCAGCAGCGTAGGGTCGGGACACATCTATGGCTACACCTTC. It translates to CASSVGSGHIYGYTF. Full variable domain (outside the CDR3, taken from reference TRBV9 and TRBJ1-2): DSGVTQTPKHLITATGQRVTLRCSPRSGDLSVYWYQQSLDQGLQFLIQYYNGEERAKGNILERFSAQQFPDLHSELNLSSLELGDSALYFCASSVGSGHIYGYTFGSGTRLTVV.

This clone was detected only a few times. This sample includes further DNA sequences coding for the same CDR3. The CDR3 DNA is TGCGCCAGCAGCTTGGCCTTTAGCGGGAGGGGAGAGCAGTACTTC. Protein product: CASSLAFSGRGEQYF. This chain links TRBV5-1 with TRBJ2-7, with 11 bases aligning to TRBD2. CDR3 size: 15 residues. CDR1 is SGHRS, CDR2 YFSETQ, per germline. The ends lost 0 bases at V and 7 bases at J; junction bases unmatched: 6.